The source of this T cell receptor (beta chain) is a study of T cells in Graves' hyperthyroidism and ophthalmopathy. Germline V lookup: CDR1 MNHEY, CDR2 SMNVEV (reference sequence). J gave up 6 bases and V 2 bases, and 7 bases lay outside the gene matches. The CDR3 sequence is 16 residues long. Amplification of TCR beta CDR3 regions was performed using RNA transcripts as template. Initially, a first-round RT-PCR of the TCR CDR3 employed the HTBI primer set. TCRdb itself ran the multiplex PCR reads through MiXCR, one entry per CDR3 protein. Here the sample spans hundreds of thousands of distinct CDR3 sequences, 12% to 15% being singletons. This clonotype was recorded many times.

The receptor's source is a woman aged 18-29 years with Graves' hyperthyroidism. Material for sequencing was blood. The chain combines TRBV27 with TRBJ2-1; 10 nucleotides agree with TRBD2. In DNA, the CDR3 is TGTGCCAGCAGTTTACGGGCTAGCGGGAGCTCCAATGAGCAGTTCTTC. Its translation: CASSLRASGSSNEQFF.